This T cell receptor beta chain originates from a study of cytomegalovirus exposure and HLA in healthy donors. The study's findings and limits: Most CMV-associated TCR beta chains appeared HLA-restricted in a later analysis. The authors considered a cluster of highly shared sequence variants likely to be a sequencing artifact. While the bulk of TCR sequences proved rare, some public TCRs turned up in many donors.

Each donor was healthy, and each was a bone marrow donor. Primers included in the PCR were 60 Vbeta and 13 Jbeta primers. The protocol was immunoSEQ multiplex PCR, while the TCRdb copy is restricted to in-frame clones and leaves out a portion. The data contain 110,000 or so clones, about 64% of them singletons. Per germline, CDR1 PRHDT and CDR2 FYEKMQ (reference sequence). Trimming removed 5 bases at V and 8 bases at J, with 16 bases between. This CDR3 comprises 14 residues. About this clone: Its specificity is unknown.

Source material: PBMCs. V usage is TRBV13 and J usage is TRBJ1-3; D may be TRBD1 (6 bases). The sequence was collected from a young man in good health and CMV-seropositive. CDR3 protein: CASSVSGGIDTIYF. The CDR3 DNA reads as TGTGCCAGCAGCGTCAGTGGGGGCATAGACACCATATATTTT.